These 29 T cell receptor beta chains were all obtained from the same sample, sequenced in a study of T cells in Graves' hyperthyroidism and ophthalmopathy. Amplification targeted TCR beta CDR3 regions from RNA transcripts. First-round RT-PCR of the TCR CDR3 relied on the HTBI primer set. TCRdb reanalysed the multiplex PCR reads using MiXCR and keeps one entry per CDR3 protein. Altogether around 620,000 distinct CDR3 sequences are present, around 15% being singletons, with the ten largest covering less than 4.5%. The sample consisted of blood. The receptors stem from a woman aged 25 to 45 with Graves' hyperthyroidism.

This clonotype was recorded many times. The V and J genes are TRBV28 and TRBJ2-3, with TRBD2 matching over 11 bases. The CDR3 length is 16 residues. Germline CDR1 and CDR2: MDHEN and SYDVKM. With 3 bases clipped from V and 2 bases from J, the junction kept 4 bases outside the gene matches. The CDR3 sequence: CASSFATSGNTDTQYF. CDR3 in DNA: TGTGCCAGCAGTTTTGCGACTAGCGGGAACACAGATACGCAGTATTTT. The variable domain in full, with the rest retrieved from reference TRBV28 and TRBJ2-3, is DVKVTQSSRYLVKRTGEKVFLECVQDMDHENMFWYRQDPGLGLRLIYFSYDVKMKEKGDIPEGYSVSREKKERFSLILESASTNQTSMYLCASSFATSGNTDTQYFGPGTRLTVL.

This clonotype was detected ten times or more. The V gene is TRBV28, the J gene TRBJ2-1; 7 bases fit TRBD2. The CDR3 covers 15 residues. J lost 6 bases, V lost 3 bases, and 8 bases had no gene match. Per the germline V gene, CDR1 is MDHEN and CDR2 is SYDVKM. CDR3 sequence: CASSFLAGAPNEQFF. CDR3 nucleotide sequence: TGTGCCAGCAGTTTCTTGGCGGGAGCCCCCAATGAGCAGTTCTTC.

The genes are TRBV20-1 and TRBJ1-5; the D gene is possibly TRBD1 (5 bases). Trimming left V 3 bases short and J 3 bases short, with 12 bases between. The CDR3 is 14 amino acids. Germline V lookup: CDR1 DFQATT, CDR2 SNEGSKA (reference sequence). The CDR3 reads CSASRGGVNQPQHF. CDR3 DNA sequence: TGCAGTGCTAGTCGTGGAGGGGTCAATCAGCCCCAGCATTTT.

The rearrangement joins TRBV7-2 to TRBJ2-1; D is uncertain. V lost 5 bases to trimming and J lost 8 bases, with 13 bases between them. This CDR3 has 13 residues. Germline loops: CDR1 SGHTA, CDR2 FQGNSA. DNA for the CDR3: TGTGCCAGCAGCCCCACCGCGATAGATGAGCAGTTCTTC. This codes for CASSPTAIDEQFF.

This clonotype was detected ten times or more. The chain is built from TRBV5-1 and TRBJ1-1; 8 nucleotides agree with TRBD1. Germline lookup yields CDR1 SGHRS and CDR2 YFSETQ. The CDR3 loop spans 15 amino acids. J lost 0 bases, V lost 4 bases, and 5 bases had no gene match. The CDR3 loop reads CASSMTGDLNTEAFF. The CDR3, as DNA: TGCGCCAGCAGCATGACAGGGGATTTGAACACTGAAGCTTTCTTT.

This clonotype was seen at least ten times. CDR3 amino acids: CASRRRDSYYEQYF. The CDR3 DNA reads TGTGCCAGCAGGCGCAGGGACAGTTACTACGAGCAGTACTTC. The rearrangement joins TRBV27 to TRBJ2-7; 7 bases are a match to TRBD1. Germline trimming cut 6 bases from V and 3 bases from J; bases unmatched to any gene: 8. The CDR3 consists of 14 residues. Germline CDR1 reads MNHEY; CDR2 reads SMNVEV (reference sequence).

This clonotype has only one observation. The gene calls are TRBV20-1 and TRBJ2-3, with D possibly being TRBD2 (7 bases). The length of the CDR3 is 15 residues. V was trimmed by 3 bases and J by 8 bases, leaving 21 bases between them. Germline CDR1 reads DFQATT; CDR2 reads SNEGSKA (reference sequence). The chain's CDR3 is CSASAGARNAGTQYF. CDR3 bases: TGCAGTGCTAGTGCGGGGGCGCGAAACGCAGGTACGCAGTATTTT.

This clonotype occurred many times. This chain connects TRBV27 to TRBJ2-3; unclear D gene. Germline CDR1 reads MNHEY; CDR2 reads SMNVEV (reference sequence). V was cut by 0 bases and J by 0 bases, with 7 bases left in between. This CDR3 has 15 residues. This CDR3 reads CASSLSPGSTDTQYF. The DNA of the CDR3 is TGTGCCAGCAGTTTATCCCCCGGGAGCACAGATACGCAGTATTTT.

This sequence joins TRBV12-3 or TRBV12-4 and TRBJ1-1; D unresolved. CDR3 size: 13 residues. Trimming took 3 bases from V and 8 from J, leaving 13 bases between them. The CDR3 DNA reads as TGTGCCAGCAGTTTTGTGATGGGAGTAGAAGCTTTCTTT. The encoded protein is CASSFVMGVEAFF.

This clonotype was seen at least ten times. This chain joins TRBV7-2 and TRBJ2-7, with 8 bases lining up with TRBD1. This CDR3 spans 16 amino acids. CDR1 SGHTA and CDR2 FQGNSA come from the germline V gene. V gave up 4 bases and J gave up 2 bases; unmatched junction bases: 10. The CDR3 loop reads CASSSTSGTGPYEQYF. The DNA of the CDR3 is TGTGCCAGCAGCTCAACCTCCGGGACAGGACCCTACGAGCAGTACTTC.

Many counts were recorded for this clonotype. This chain connects TRBV7-9 to TRBJ2-7, with D possibly being TRBD1 or TRBD2 (5 bases each). Germline values: CDR1 SEHNR, CDR2 FQNEAQ (reference sequence). Deletions cut 4 bases from V and 2 bases from J, with 24 bases between. The CDR3 is made up of 18 amino acids. CDR3 loop: CASSSPVPPGTLPYEQYF. CDR3 coding DNA: TGTGCCAGCAGCTCTCCTGTACCACCCGGGACCTTACCCTACGAGCAGTACTTC. The variable domain in full, with the rest retrieved from reference TRBV7-9 and TRBJ2-7, is DTGVSQNPRHKITKRGQNVTFRCDPISEHNRLYWYRQTLGQGPEFLTYFQNEAQLEKSRLLSDRFSAERPKGSFSTLEIQRTEQGDSAMYLCASSSPVPPGTLPYEQYFGPGTRLTVT.

This clonotype was counted many times. The chain combines TRBV30 with TRBJ1-2; no reliable D call. The length of the CDR3 is 12 residues. Per germline, CDR1 GTSNPN and CDR2 SVGIG (reference sequence). V was clipped by 0 bases and J by 4 bases, with 6 bases between them. The CDR3 reads CAWSVKGYGYTF. The CDR3 coding sequence is TGTGCCTGGAGTGTAAAAGGCTATGGCTACACCTTC.

This clonotype was recorded at least ten times. The rearrangement uses TRBV28 and TRBJ1-5, with a weak D call TRBD1 (6 bases). The CDR3 loop spans 13 amino acids. Germline CDR1 is MDHEN and CDR2 is SYDVKM. Trimming stripped 6 bases from V and 5 bases from J, with 11 bases between. The CDR3 DNA sequence: TGTGCCAGCAGCCTCAGGGGTGATCAGCCCCAGCATTTT. This codes for CASSLRGDQPQHF.

This clonotype was recorded many times. The V and J genes are TRBV27 and TRBJ2-3; D is undetermined. The germline V gene has CDR1 MNHEY and CDR2 SMNVEV (reference sequence). Trimming took off 6 bases at V and 2 bases at J, with 9 bases between the two ends. The CDR3 spans 13 residues. The CDR3 DNA follows: TGTGCCAGCAGCCGACTGTCCACAGATACGCAGTATTTT. Encoded protein: CASSRLSTDTQYF.

This clonotype was seen repeatedly, ten times or more. The chain has TRBV30 and TRBJ2-2; D may be TRBD2 (5 bases). The V end was cut by 0 bases, the J end by 5 bases, with 10 bases between. CDR3 length: 14 residues. Looked up from germline, CDR1 is GTSNPN and CDR2 is SVGIG (reference sequence). CDR3 sequence reads: CAWSVGLGTGELFF. CDR3 bases: TGTGCCTGGAGTGTAGGACTGGGTACCGGGGAGCTGTTTTTT.

The V and J genes are TRBV9 and TRBJ1-5, with D unclear. This CDR3 has 14 residues. Germline V gene sequence: CDR1 SGDLS, CDR2 YYNGEE. Trimming shortened V by 0 bases and J by 4 bases, and 8 bases separated the two germline ends. DNA for the CDR3: TGTGCCAGCAGCGTAGGGGCCCGAAATCAGCCCCAGCATTTT. This sequence encodes CASSVGARNQPQHF. Full variable domain (remainder filled in from reference TRBV9 and TRBJ1-5): DSGVTQTPKHLITATGQRVTLRCSPRSGDLSVYWYQQSLDQGLQFLIQYYNGEERAKGNILERFSAQQFPDLHSELNLSSLELGDSALYFCASSVGARNQPQHFGDGTRLSIL.

This clonotype was seen ten or more times. The rearrangement uses TRBV12-3 or TRBV12-4 and TRBJ2-3; the D is unclear. The CDR3 sequence is 14 residues long. Trimming pared 3 bases from V and 0 bases from J, leaving 7 bases between. CDR3 nucleotide sequence: TGTGCCAGCAGTTTCATTCTAAGCACAGATACGCAGTATTTT. It specifies CASSFILSTDTQYF.

This clonotype came up many times. The J gene is TRBJ2-7, the V gene TRBV11-2, with D unclear. V lost 2 bases, J lost 1 base, and 3 bases lay in between. The CDR3 contains 12 residues. Germline CDR1 SGHAT, CDR2 FQNNGV. CDR3 coding DNA: TGTGCCAGCAGCTTAAGGTCCTACGAGCAGTACTTC. Translated, it gives CASSLRSYEQYF.

The V gene is TRBV2, the J gene TRBJ2-7; D gene unclear. The CDR3 extends over 13 amino acids. V was clipped by 7 bases and J by 2 bases, with 12 bases between them. In germline, CDR1 is SNHLY, CDR2 FYNNEI. The CDR3 reads CASKGQSPYEQYF. The CDR3 DNA sequence: TGTGCCAGCAAAGGGCAAAGTCCCTACGAGCAGTACTTC.

The chain joins TRBV19 to TRBJ1-2; D might be TRBD1 (5 bases). V lost 3 bases and J 1 base, leaving 12 bases between the germline ends. CDR3 length equals 15 residues. Germline V lookup: CDR1 LNHDA, CDR2 SQIVND (reference sequence). CDR3: CASSMTLTVNYGYTF. The CDR3 bases are TGTGCCAGTAGTATGACCCTGACAGTTAACTATGGCTACACCTTC.

CDR3 bases: TGCGCCAGCAGCGCGACTACGGGGACAGATACGCAGTATTTT. Protein: CASSATTGTDTQYF. V usage is TRBV5-1 and J usage is TRBJ2-3; tentatively, D is TRBD2 (5 bases). The germline V and J ends were trimmed by 4 bases and 3 bases, with 12 bases remaining between them. Germline CDR1 is SGHRS and CDR2 is YFSETQ. The CDR3 has 14 amino acids. Full variable domain (outside the CDR3, taken from reference TRBV5-1 and TRBJ2-3): KAGVTQTPRYLIKTRGQQVTLSCSPISGHRSVSWYQQTPGQGLQFLFEYFSETQRNKGNFPGRFSGRQFSNSRSEMNVSTLELGDSALYLCASSATTGTDTQYFGPGTRLTVL.

J is TRBJ1-2 and V is TRBV18; D not certain. The CDR3 has 13 residues. Trimming left V 2 bases short and J 7 bases short, with 11 bases between. Germline CDR1 and CDR2: KGHSH and LQKENI. CDR3 sequence (DNA): TGTGCCAGCTCACCAGACTCCGAGCGTGGCTACACCTTC. Translated: CASSPDSERGYTF.

This clonotype was seen at least ten times. V gene TRBV24-1 combines with J gene TRBJ1-1; TRBD1 agrees at 8 bases. The germline V gene encodes CDR1 KGHDR and CDR2 SFDVKD. This CDR3 spans 14 amino acids. V dropped 6 bases and J dropped 4; count of bases not matched to a gene: 6. In nucleotides, the CDR3 is TGTGCCACCAGTTCACAGGGGGAGGGCACTGAAGCTTTCTTT. Its protein product is CATSSQGEGTEAFF.

This chain uses TRBV5-6 with TRBJ1-1, with 7 bases aligning to TRBD1. This CDR3 has 15 residues. V trimming: 3 bases; J trimming: 6 bases; junction bases outside the gene matches: 11. Germline V lookup: CDR1 SGHDT, CDR2 YYEEEE. The CDR3 bases are TGTGCCAGCAGCTCCTGGGACAGAATACCTTCTGAAGCTTTCTTT. Translating gives CASSSWDRIPSEAFF.

In this sample, this clonotype turned up many times. The chain couples TRBV20-1 to TRBJ1-6; 7 positions agree with TRBD1. Per germline, CDR1 DFQATT and CDR2 SNEGSKA (reference sequence). V trimming: 1 base; J trimming: 7 bases; junction bases outside the gene matches: 4. This CDR3 comprises 14 residues. The CDR3 nucleotides are TGCAGTGCTAGAGGAACAGGGGTCAATTCACCCCTCCACTTT. Residues: CSARGTGVNSPLHF.

This clonotype was found a few times. J is TRBJ1-2 and V is TRBV28, with D possibly TRBD1 on 6 matching bases. The CDR3 is made up of 19 amino acids. Trimming took off 2 bases at V and 1 base at J, with 23 bases between the two ends. Germline CDR1 is MDHEN and CDR2 is SYDVKM. The CDR3: CASSLDPRDTRSFNYGYTF. In DNA, the CDR3 is TGTGCCAGCAGTTTAGACCCCCGGGACACCCGTTCGTTTAACTATGGCTACACCTTC.

There are a few counts of this clonotype. The chain is built from TRBV6-1 and TRBJ2-2, with a weak D call TRBD2 (5 bases). Per the germline V gene, CDR1 is MNHNS and CDR2 is SASEGT. The CDR3 runs 15 residues. Deletions cut 5 bases from V and 1 base from J, with 11 bases between. The CDR3 bases are TGTGCCAGCAGTTCGGAGGAGGAGAACACCGGGGAGCTGTTTTTT. Residues: CASSSEEENTGELFF.

This clonotype was recorded many times. The chain combines TRBV28 with TRBJ1-1; D remains ambiguous. The CDR3 extends over 11 amino acids. Trimming took 5 bases from V and 4 from J, leaving 5 bases between them. Germline CDR1 and CDR2: MDHEN and SYDVKM. The CDR3 here is CASSVGTEAFF. The CDR3 DNA sequence: TGTGCCAGCAGTGTGGGCACTGAAGCTTTCTTT.

This clonotype was detected only a few times. This clone may be a read error of a much larger clone one base away. The conserved phenylalanine or tryptophan is not found at the CDR3 terminus, so this likely reflects a read error. The V call is TRBV28, the J call TRBJ2-6; 9 positions agree with TRBD1. Per the germline V gene, CDR1 is MDHEN and CDR2 is SYDVKM. Trimming took 6 bases from V and 1 from J; bases not matched to a gene: 7. The CDR3 is 17 amino acids. In DNA form, the CDR3 reads TGTGCCAGCAGCATACAGGGGGCAGTGTCTGGGGCCAACGTCCTGACTTCC. Encoded protein: CASSIQGAVSGANVLTS.